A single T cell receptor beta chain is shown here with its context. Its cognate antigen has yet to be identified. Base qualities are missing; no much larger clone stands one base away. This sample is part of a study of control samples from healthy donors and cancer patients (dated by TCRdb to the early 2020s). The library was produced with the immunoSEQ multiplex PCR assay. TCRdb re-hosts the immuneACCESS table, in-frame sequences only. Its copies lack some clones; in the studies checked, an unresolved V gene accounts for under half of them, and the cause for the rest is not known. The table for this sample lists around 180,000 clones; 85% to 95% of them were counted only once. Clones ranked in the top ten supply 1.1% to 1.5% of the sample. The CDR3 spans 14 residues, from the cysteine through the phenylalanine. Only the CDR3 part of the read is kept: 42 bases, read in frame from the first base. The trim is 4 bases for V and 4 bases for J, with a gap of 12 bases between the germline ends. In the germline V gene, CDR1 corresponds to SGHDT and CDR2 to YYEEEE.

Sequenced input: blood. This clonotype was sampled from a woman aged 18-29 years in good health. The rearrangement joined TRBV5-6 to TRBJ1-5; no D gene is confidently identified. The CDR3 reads CASSVSGWNQPQHF. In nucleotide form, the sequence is TGTGCCAGCAGCGTCTCGGGTTGGAATCAGCCCCAGCATTTT.